This TCR beta chain stems from a study of post-analysis software for immune sequencing data. Turning to the study itself: Relapsing-remitting, secondary progressive and progressive-relapsing multiple sclerosis were all included among the disease courses.

There are 17 residues in the CDR3. The ends were cut back, 5 bases at V and 6 bases at J, with 26 bases in the middle. CDR1 and CDR2 from the germline V gene are SEHNR and FQNEAQ (reference sequence). Each TCR beta cDNA library carried unique molecular identifiers. Starting from about 1 to 10 million T cells, the study yielded roughly 0.5 million cDNA molecules. One entry per CDR3 protein results from TCRdb running MiXCR on the PCR reads. Of a few hundred thousand distinct CDR3 sequences in the sample, roughly 35% were seen once. Points on this clonotype: Its antigen is unknown.

General observations from the study: Relative to controls, patients had 5 or 6 TRBV segments at higher frequency, with TRBV5-6, TRBV5-1 and TRBV20-1 among these. Multiple sclerosis was associated with a significant reduction in normalized Chao1 diversity relative to controls. Strong co-clustering by F measure linked samples that shared a preparation batch.

The TCR was taken from a girl aged 5-17 years with multiple sclerosis. The chain has TRBV7-9 and TRBJ2-7, with D hard to call. The sequencing input was blood. For the CDR3, the DNA is TGTGCCAGCAGCCCAACCTCCGCCAGGACCGTTTTGGGCGAGCAGTACTTC. Protein product: CASSPTSARTVLGEQYF.